This T cell receptor (beta chain) was identified during a study of human T cells and chemical hapten exposure. The table lists this clonotype with many counts. TCRdb analysed the RACE reads with MiXCR anew, one entry per CDR3 protein. The data hold 80,000 or so distinct CDR3 sequences, with around a tenth observed a single time. The CDR3 runs to 15 residues. Trimming cost V 2 bases and J 2 bases; bases outside gene matches: 5. CDR1 is LNHDA and CDR2 is SQIVND in the germline V gene (reference sequence). The time point denotes: patch test 1, 2 weeks after DPC sensitization. Stated treatment: therapeutic diphenylcyclopropenone sensitization with weekly scalp DPC.

The specimen was whole blood, collected in connection with sensitization to the hapten diphenylcyclopropenone (DPC). The origin of this receptor is a woman in her fifties or sixties with alopecia areata. Some clones in this sample may be carry-over from other donors' samples. The gene calls are TRBV19 and TRBJ2-5, with 7 nucleotides matching TRBD2. The DNA of the CDR3 is TGTGCCAGTAGTATACCGTCCGGGAGGCAAGAGACCCAGTACTTC. Protein product: CASSIPSGRQETQYF.